What follows are 25 T cell receptor beta chains derived from one specimen sequenced in a study of blood T cell repertoires in COVID-19. The protocol was immunoSEQ multiplex PCR, while the TCRdb copy is restricted to in-frame clones and leaves out a portion. The top ten hold 5% to 5.5% of the sample, which has roughly 87,000 clones, nearly 90% seen once. Sequencing was carried out using peripheral blood. The receptor source for this set is a woman of 80 years or more with active COVID-19.

The chain recombines TRBV4-1 with TRBJ2-7; 11 bases line up with TRBD2. The CDR3 has 16 residues. The ends lost 3 bases at V and 0 bases at J; junction bases unmatched: 4. Germline loops: CDR1 MGHRA, CDR2 YSYEKL. The CDR3 bases are TGCGCCAGCAGCCAGACTAGCGGGACCTTCTCCTACGAGCAGTACTTC. It is translated as CASSQTSGTFSYEQYF.

The table lists this clone with a count of one. The chain joins TRBV7-9 to TRBJ2-7; possibly TRBD2 for D (6 bases). V was pared by 5 bases and J by 6 bases, with 14 bases between. This CDR3 spans 13 amino acids. The V gene's germline CDR1 is SEHNR and CDR2 FQNEAQ (reference sequence). The CDR3 region is CASSNARGFEQYF. CDR3 DNA sequence: TGTGCCAGCAGCAATGCTCGGGGGTTCGAGCAGTACTTC.

This sequence joins TRBV18 and TRBJ2-4; no reliable D call. V lost 3 bases and J 3 bases, leaving 6 bases between the germline ends. Germline values: CDR1 KGHSH, CDR2 LQKENI. This CDR3 region has 13 residues. CDR3 sequence reads: CASSPGGKNIQYF. The CDR3, as DNA: TGTGCCAGCTCACCTGGCGGCAAAAACATTCAGTACTTC. Supplemented by reference TRBV18 and TRBJ2-4, the full variable domain reads NAGVMQNPRHLVRRRGQEARLRCSPMKGHSHVYWYRQLPEEGLKFMVYLQKENIIDESGMPKERFSAEFPKEGPSILRIQQVVRGDSAAYFCASSPGGKNIQYFGAGTRLSVL.

This chain uses TRBV19 with TRBJ2-3, with 7 positions matching TRBD1. Germline values: CDR1 LNHDA, CDR2 SQIVND (reference sequence). J gave up 3 bases and V 4 bases, and 7 bases lay outside the gene matches. The length of the CDR3 is 15 residues. The CDR3 region has the DNA TGTGCCAGTAGTACCACCCGGGACAGTACAGATACGCAGTATTTT. Translating it yields CASSTTRDSTDTQYF.

For this clone: Other DNA sequences from this sample encode an identical CDR3 as well. The chain employs TRBV30 and TRBJ2-7; D unresolved. V gave up 0 bases and J gave up 2 bases, with 11 bases separating them. Germline CDR1 reads GTSNPN; CDR2 reads SVGIG (reference sequence). This CDR3 comprises 14 residues. The CDR3 loop reads CAWSVPSVAYEQYF. The CDR3 DNA sequence: TGTGCCTGGAGTGTACCCAGCGTGGCCTACGAGCAGTACTTC.

The chain has TRBV11-2 and TRBJ2-1; 11 bases fit TRBD2. Germline loops: CDR1 SGHAT, CDR2 FQNNGV. The CDR3 is made up of 17 amino acids. J was trimmed by 0 bases and V by 5 bases; bases with no gene match: 6. CDR3 in DNA: TGTGCCAGCAGCCTCGGGACTAGCGGCCCCTCCTACAATGAGCAGTTCTTC. Residues: CASSLGTSGPSYNEQFF.

The chain links TRBV3-1 (or the pseudogene TRBV3-2) to TRBJ2-1, with 9 bases lining up with TRBD2. With V trimmed by 1 base and J by 4 bases, 8 bases remained unmatched. The CDR3 is 17 amino acids. Germline values: CDR1 LGHDT, CDR2 YNNKEL (reference sequence). This CDR3 reads CASSQAEGTSRYNEQFF. In DNA, the CDR3 is TGTGCCAGCAGCCAAGCCGAAGGGACTAGCCGGTACAATGAGCAGTTCTTC.

The CDR3 sequence is CASSYGPDSYEQYF. The CDR3 DNA sequence: TGTGCCAGCAGTTATGGGCCGGACTCCTACGAGCAGTACTTC. V and J are TRBV6-5 and TRBJ2-7; D ambiguous. Trimming took off 3 bases at V and 0 bases at J, with 9 bases between the two ends. The germline gives CDR1 MNHEY, CDR2 SVGAGI. CDR3 size: 14 residues.

The rearrangement joins TRBV9 to TRBJ1-6; perhaps TRBD1 as D (5 bases). The CDR3 spans 16 residues. V lost 3 bases to trimming and J lost 2 bases, with 12 bases between them. Germline assignment: CDR1 SGDLS and CDR2 YYNGEE. In DNA form, the CDR3 reads TGTGCCAGCAGCGCCCCTCCGGGGGCCTATAATTCACCCCTCCACTTT. It yields the protein CASSAPPGAYNSPLHF.

This sequence joins TRBV11-1 and TRBJ2-1, with TRBD2 matching 9 bases. CDR3 length: 13 residues. Germline trimming cut 4 bases from V and 10 bases from J; bases unmatched to any gene: 5. Germline V gene data show CDR1 as SGHAT and CDR2 as FQDESV (reference sequence). Here the CDR3 reads CASSSTLAGEQFF. The CDR3 DNA reads as TGTGCCAGCAGCTCGACGCTAGCGGGAGAGCAGTTCTTC. Based on the CDR3 plus reference TRBV11-1 and TRBJ2-1, the full variable domain is EAEVAQSPRYKITEKSQAVAFWCDPISGHATLYWYRQILGQGPELLVQFQDESVVDDSQLPKDRFSAERLKGVDSTLKIQPAELGDSAMYLCASSSTLAGEQFFGPGTRLTVL.

The V call is TRBV5-1, the J call TRBJ1-2; tentatively, D is TRBD1 (6 bases). Germline CDR1 and CDR2: SGHRS and YFSETQ. This CDR3 is 14 amino acids long. V was clipped by 4 bases and J by 5 bases, with 15 bases between them. In DNA form, the CDR3 reads TGCGCCAGCAGCCCCCCGGACAGACCGTATGGCTACACCTTC. Translating it yields CASSPPDRPYGYTF.

The J gene is TRBJ2-7, the V gene TRBV7-9; D is uncertain. This CDR3 has 14 amino acids. The V gene's germline CDR1 is SEHNR and CDR2 FQNEAQ (reference sequence). V was cut by 1 base and J by 5 bases, with 12 bases left in between. The CDR3 is CASSLESLLDEQYF. The DNA for the CDR3 is TGTGCCAGCAGCTTAGAATCGTTACTCGACGAGCAGTACTTC. The full variable domain, completed using reference TRBV7-9 and TRBJ2-7, is DTGVSQNPRHKITKRGQNVTFRCDPISEHNRLYWYRQTLGQGPEFLTYFQNEAQLEKSRLLSDRFSAERPKGSFSTLEIQRTEQGDSAMYLCASSLESLLDEQYFGPGTRLTVT.

The chain links TRBV7-8 to TRBJ1-1; weak D call: TRBD1 (5 bases). Germline assignment: CDR1 SGHVS and CDR2 FQNEAQ. The CDR3 is 15 amino acids. V was shortened by 1 base and J by 3 bases, with 12 bases between the two germline ends. CDR3 nucleotides: TGTGCCAGCAGCTTAGAAAGGGGATCGTACACTGAAGCTTTCTTT. Its translation: CASSLERGSYTEAFF. The full variable domain, with the rest looked up from reference TRBV7-8 and TRBJ1-1, is GAGVSQSPRYKVAKRGQDVALRCDPISGHVSLFWYQQALGQGPEFLTYFQNEAQLDKSGLPSDRFFAERPEGSVSTLKIQRTQQEDSAVYLCASSLERGSYTEAFFGQGTRLTVV.

The J gene is TRBJ1-4, the V gene TRBV29-1; TRBD1 matches at 8 bases. The germline V gene encodes CDR1 SQVTM and CDR2 ANQGSEA. The CDR3 length is 15 residues. Losses at the gene ends were 3 bases for V and 4 bases for J; bases not matched to a gene: 7. DNA for the CDR3: TGCAGCGTTGAGGGGGACAGGCGACATAATGAAAAACTGTTTTTT. It is translated as CSVEGDRRHNEKLFF.

This chain links TRBV7-9 with TRBJ1-1, with TRBD1 identical over 9 bases. This CDR3 spans 14 amino acids. Per the germline V gene, CDR1 is SEHNR and CDR2 is FQNEAQ (reference sequence). The junction had 0 bases not matched to a gene; V was cut back by 1 base and J by 3 bases. CDR3 sequence reads: CASSLGTGDTEAFF. CDR3 bases: TGTGCCAGCAGCTTAGGGACAGGGGACACTGAAGCTTTCTTT.

This chain connects TRBV28 to TRBJ1-1; TRBD1 matches 8 bases. The CDR3 is made up of 15 amino acids. Germline-derived CDR1 and CDR2 are MDHEN and SYDVKM. The V gene end was trimmed by 2 bases and the J gene end by 1 base; junction bases not matched to a gene: 3. In DNA form, the CDR3 reads TGTGCCAGCAGTTTACCCGGACAGGGGAACACTGAAGCTTTCTTT. Translated: CASSLPGQGNTEAFF.

V and J are TRBV28 and TRBJ2-7; 11 nucleotides agree with TRBD2. CDR1 is MDHEN, CDR2 SYDVKM, per germline. The J segment lost 6 bases and the V segment lost 0 bases, leaving 7 bases of the junction unmatched. CDR3 length: 16 amino acids. This CDR3 is CASSLWASGRSGEQYF. The CDR3, as DNA: TGTGCCAGCAGTTTATGGGCTAGCGGGAGGTCTGGCGAGCAGTACTTC.

The rearrangement uses TRBV18 and TRBJ1-3; 12 nucleotides agree with TRBD1. The CDR3 consists of 17 residues. V trimming: 3 bases; J trimming: 3 bases; junction bases outside the gene matches: 6. Per the germline V gene, CDR1 is KGHSH and CDR2 is LQKENI. Here the CDR3 DNA reads TGTGCCAGCTCACCGGTGGGACAGGGGGCGAGTGGAAACACCATATATTTT. This encodes CASSPVGQGASGNTIYF. Drawing the rest from reference TRBV18 and TRBJ1-3, the complete variable domain is NAGVMQNPRHLVRRRGQEARLRCSPMKGHSHVYWYRQLPEEGLKFMVYLQKENIIDESGMPKERFSAEFPKEGPSILRIQQVVRGDSAAYFCASSPVGQGASGNTIYFGEGSWLTVV.

The chain carries TRBV4-2 and TRBJ2-2, with 9 bases fitting TRBD1. Trimming removed 2 bases from V and 0 bases from J; junction bases left unmatched: 13. This CDR3 contains 20 residues. Germline V lookup: CDR1 LGHNA, CDR2 YNFKEQ. The chain's CDR3 is CASSQFRDRVLTTNTGELFF. As DNA, the CDR3 is TGTGCCAGCAGCCAATTCCGGGACAGGGTTCTAACCACGAACACCGGGGAGCTGTTTTTT.

V and J are TRBV2 and TRBJ2-3; D is unresolved. The CDR3 spans 14 residues. Germline-derived CDR1 and CDR2 are SNHLY and FYNNEI. V lost 8 bases, J lost 2 bases, and 14 bases lay in between. The chain's CDR3 is CASGRQVHTDTQYF. The CDR3 DNA reads TGTGCCAGCGGCCGGCAGGTTCACACAGATACGCAGTATTTT. Supplemented by reference TRBV2 and TRBJ2-3, the full variable domain reads EPEVTQTPSHQVTQMGQEVILRCVPISNHLYFYWYRQILGQKVEFLVSFYNNEISEKSEIFDDQFSVERPDGSNFTLKIRSTKLEDSAMYFCASGRQVHTDTQYFGPGTRLTVL.

The chain couples TRBV25-1 to TRBJ1-1; D possibly corresponds to TRBD1 (6 bases). CDR1 and CDR2 (germline): MGHDK, SYGVNS. The CDR3 has 15 residues. With 3 bases removed from V and 5 bases from J, the gap between germline ends came to 16 bases. The CDR3 bases are TGTGCCAGCAGTGATTCAGGGGATGGAGGAACTGAAGCTTTCTTT. Its translation: CASSDSGDGGTEAFF. The variable domain in full, with the rest retrieved from reference TRBV25-1 and TRBJ1-1, is EADIYQTPRYLVIGTGKKITLECSQTMGHDKMYWYQQDPGMELHLIHYSYGVNSTEKGDLSSESTVSRIRTEHFPLTLESARPSHTSQYLCASSDSGDGGTEAFFGQGTRLTVV.

The CDR3 sequence: CASSQVGVRETQYF. For the CDR3, the DNA is TGTGCCAGCAGCCAAGTCGGAGTGAGAGAGACCCAGTACTTC. J is TRBJ2-5 and V is TRBV4-2; no firm D call. The germline V gene has CDR1 LGHNA and CDR2 YNFKEQ. Trimming took off 1 base at V and 4 bases at J, with 10 bases between the two ends. The CDR3 spans 14 residues.

In its sample, this clone was seen once. The rearrangement uses TRBV7-2 and TRBJ1-1; the match to TRBD1 covers 7 bases. CDR1 and CDR2 (germline): SGHTA, FQGNSA. J was trimmed by 3 bases and V by 5 bases; bases with no gene match: 9. This CDR3 comprises 15 residues. DNA of the CDR3: TGTGCCAGCAGCGCACAACCGGGACAGTACACTGAAGCTTTCTTT. This encodes CASSAQPGQYTEAFF.

V is TRBV15 and J is TRBJ2-7; D may be TRBD1 (5 bases). Germline values: CDR1 LNHNV, CDR2 YYDKDF (reference sequence). The germline V and J ends were trimmed by 1 base and 7 bases, with 14 bases remaining between them. The CDR3 sequence is 14 residues long. CDR3 sequence: CATSRVQVFGEQYF. DNA of the CDR3: TGTGCCACCAGCAGAGTACAGGTGTTTGGGGAGCAGTACTTC.

This rearrangement joins TRBV7-9 to TRBJ2-5, with 7 bases matching TRBD1. The CDR3 sequence is 14 residues long. V was pared by 3 bases and J by 3 bases, with 4 bases of the junction left unmatched. Germline loops: CDR1 SEHNR, CDR2 FQNEAQ (reference sequence). CDR3: CASSFGTAKETQYF. The CDR3 DNA follows: TGTGCCAGCAGCTTTGGGACAGCTAAAGAGACCCAGTACTTC.